Below, 16 T cell receptor beta chains from the same sample are listed, as sequenced in a study of cytomegalovirus exposure and HLA in healthy donors. Use of 60 Vbeta and 13 Jbeta primers characterized the PCR. The method was immunoSEQ multiplex PCR; TCRdb's version includes in-frame clones alone and lacks a portion of them. The repertoire has 150,000 to 200,000 clones, around three quarters of them found once; the top ten carry approximately 2%. The sample was PBMCs. These receptors originate from a man aged 30 to 45 in good health and CMV-seronegative.

This chain uses TRBV6-5 with TRBJ1-1, with D possibly TRBD1 on 6 matching bases. The V end was cut by 4 bases, the J end by 1 base, with 13 bases between. This CDR3 is built from 15 residues. Germline V gene sequence: CDR1 MNHEY, CDR2 SVGAGI. The CDR3 DNA reads as TGTGCCAGCAGTTTCTCCGGGACACAGAACACTGAAGCTTTCTTT. It specifies CASSFSGTQNTEAFF.

The gene calls are TRBV27 and TRBJ1-5; D might be TRBD1 (5 bases). The germline gives CDR1 MNHEY, CDR2 SMNVEV (reference sequence). The V gene lost 9 bases and the J gene lost 0 bases, with 18 bases spanning the gap. The CDR3 has 16 amino acids. The CDR3 nucleotides are TGTGCCAGGTACTCTGGGCAGGGTAGTAGCAATCAGCCCCAGCATTTT. Its translation: CARYSGQGSSNQPQHF.

The rearrangement uses TRBV27 and TRBJ1-1, with 8 bases that match TRBD1. V shed 5 bases and J 5 bases; nucleotides not matched to a gene: 7. Looked up from germline, CDR1 is MNHEY and CDR2 is SMNVEV (reference sequence). This CDR3 comprises 14 residues. DNA for the CDR3: TGTGCCAGCAGTCCGGGACAGGTGTCGACTGAAGCTTTCTTT. Amino acid sequence: CASSPGQVSTEAFF.

This clone appeared once. This chain joins TRBV7-3 and TRBJ1-1; a weak D match, TRBD1 (5 bases). Germline loops: CDR1 SGHTA, CDR2 FQGTGA. CDR3 length: 15 amino acids. V dropped 2 bases and J dropped 4 bases, with 14 bases sitting between them. CDR3 sequence: CASSLGPGRGTEAFF. The CDR3 nucleotides read TGTGCCAGCAGCTTAGGTCCAGGGCGCGGCACTGAAGCTTTCTTT.

The rearrangement uses TRBV5-1 and TRBJ2-2, with TRBD1 matching over 7 bases. CDR3 length: 12 amino acids. Germline V gene data show CDR1 as SGHRS and CDR2 as YFSETQ. The junction had 6 bases not matched to a gene; V was cut back by 10 bases and J by 6 bases. DNA for the CDR3: TGCGCCGTTGAAGGGGGCCCCGGGGAGCTGTTTTTT. It translates to CAVEGGPGELFF.

The rearrangement links TRBV9 to TRBJ2-1; a weak D match, TRBD2 (6 bases). The CDR3 sequence is 13 residues long. Germline V gene lookup returns CDR1 SGDLS and CDR2 YYNGEE. V was trimmed by 3 bases and J by 5 bases, leaving 9 bases between them. CDR3 region: CASSAGLNNEQFF. The CDR3 nucleotides are TGTGCCAGCAGCGCGGGACTCAACAATGAGCAGTTCTTC. The complete variable domain, with remaining parts taken from reference TRBV9 and TRBJ2-1, reads DSGVTQTPKHLITATGQRVTLRCSPRSGDLSVYWYQQSLDQGLQFLIQYYNGEERAKGNILERFSAQQFPDLHSELNLSSLELGDSALYFCASSAGLNNEQFFGPGTRLTVL.

The CDR3 sequence is CASSPWTGIGNQPQHF. DNA for the CDR3: TGTGCCAGCAGTCCCTGGACAGGGATAGGAAATCAGCCCCAGCATTTT. This sequence joins TRBV28 and TRBJ1-5, with TRBD1 matching over 8 bases. There are 16 residues in the CDR3. Germline V gene data show CDR1 as MDHEN and CDR2 as SYDVKM. Germline trimming cut 5 bases from V and 4 bases from J; bases unmatched to any gene: 10.

V gene TRBV29-1 combines with J gene TRBJ2-1, with D maybe TRBD1 (5 bases). The germline CDR1 and CDR2 sequences are SQVTM and ANQGSEA. This CDR3 is built from 11 residues. V was clipped by 7 bases and J by 7 bases, with 11 bases between them. The CDR3 DNA is TGCAGCGGACAAGGGGTGAATGAGCAGTTCTTC. Encoded protein: CSGQGVNEQFF.

V gene TRBV19 combines with J gene TRBJ1-5; D remains ambiguous. Trimming left V 3 bases short and J 7 bases short, with 10 bases between. The CDR3 runs to 13 residues. The germline V gene encodes CDR1 LNHDA and CDR2 SQIVND (reference sequence). The CDR3 bases are TGTGCCAGTAGTATTCCCCCGTCCCAGCCCCAGCATTTT. It yields the protein CASSIPPSQPQHF.

The V and J genes are TRBV19 and TRBJ2-2; 9 nucleotides line up with TRBD2. This CDR3 comprises 16 residues. The germline CDR1 and CDR2 sequences are LNHDA and SQIVND (reference sequence). The V segment lost 5 bases and the J segment 4 bases; nucleotides outside the gene matches: 8. CDR3 coding DNA: TGTGCCAGTAGTGGAAGAGCGGGAGGTGGCACCGGGGAGCTGTTTTTT. Its protein product is CASSGRAGGGTGELFF.

The rearrangement links TRBV11-2 to TRBJ2-1; the match to TRBD2 covers 13 bases. CDR3 length equals 16 residues. The germline V gene has CDR1 SGHAT and CDR2 FQNNGV. V dropped 1 base and J dropped 7; count of bases not matched to a gene: 4. The CDR3 region has the DNA TGTGCCAGCAGCTTAGGGACTAGCGGGAGAGGAAATGAGCAGTTCTTC. This gives the protein CASSLGTSGRGNEQFF.

The rearrangement joins TRBV7-2 to TRBJ1-3, with D possibly being TRBD1 (5 bases). The CDR3 has 16 amino acids. V was pared by 5 bases and J by 4 bases, with 18 bases between. The germline gives CDR1 SGHTA, CDR2 FQGNSA. The CDR3 here is CASSQGLLISGNTIYF. CDR3 nucleotide sequence: TGTGCCAGCAGCCAGGGACTCCTCATCTCCGGAAACACCATATATTTT. The complete variable domain, with remaining parts taken from reference TRBV7-2 and TRBJ1-3, reads GAGVSQSPSNKVTEKGKDVELRCDPISGHTALYWYRQSLGQGLEFLIYFQGNSAPDKSGLPSDRFSAERTGGSVSTLTIQRTQQEDSAVYLCASSQGLLISGNTIYFGEGSWLTVV.

A single count supports this clone. The V call is TRBV11-3, the J call TRBJ2-1, with 10 bases fitting TRBD2. Germline values: CDR1 SGHNT, CDR2 YENEEA. The CDR3 length is 16 residues. The trim removed 5 bases at V and 2 bases at J, leaving 6 bases unmatched. CDR3 region: CASSPRTSGTYNEQFF. The CDR3 bases are TGTGCCAGCAGCCCGCGCACTAGCGGGACCTACAATGAGCAGTTCTTC.

The rearrangement links TRBV4-2 to TRBJ1-1; possible D gene TRBD1, 5 bases. The germline V gene has CDR1 LGHNA and CDR2 YNFKEQ. This CDR3 comprises 14 residues. V lost 1 base to trimming and J lost 6 bases, with 12 bases between them. In nucleotides, the CDR3 is TGTGCCAGCAGCCAAGGGGGGGGAGGGTCTGAAGCTTTCTTT. Translated: CASSQGGGGSEAFF.

This chain connects TRBV14 to TRBJ2-3; D unclear. Germline CDR1 and CDR2: SGHDN and FVKESK. The CDR3 covers 13 residues. V lost 0 bases, J lost 6 bases, and 7 bases lay in between. CDR3 nucleotide sequence: TGTGCCAGCAGCCAAGACAGAATTGATACGCAGTATTTT. Translated, it gives CASSQDRIDTQYF.

The V and J genes are TRBV5-5 and TRBJ1-2, with a tentative D call TRBD1 (5 bases). This CDR3 has 13 residues. The germline V gene has CDR1 SGHKS and CDR2 YYEKEE (reference sequence). V shed 1 base and J shed 2 bases, with 6 bases lying between them. The CDR3 nucleotides read TGTGCCAGCAGCTTGTCAGGGAACTATGGCTACACCTTC. It yields the protein CASSLSGNYGYTF.